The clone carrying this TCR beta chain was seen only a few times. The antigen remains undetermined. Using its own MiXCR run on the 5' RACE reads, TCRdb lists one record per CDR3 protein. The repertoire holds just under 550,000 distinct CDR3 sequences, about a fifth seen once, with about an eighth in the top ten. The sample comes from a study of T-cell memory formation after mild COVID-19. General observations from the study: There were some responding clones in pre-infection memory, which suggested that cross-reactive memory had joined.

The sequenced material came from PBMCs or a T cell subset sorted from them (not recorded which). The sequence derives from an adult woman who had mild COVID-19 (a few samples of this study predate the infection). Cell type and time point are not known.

The CDR3 loop reads CASSLSGFKGDPYF. The DNA for the CDR3 is TGTGCCAGCAGTCTTAGCGGGTTTAAAGGTGATCCGTACTTC. V usage is TRBV12-3 or TRBV12-4 and J usage is TRBJ2-7, with TRBD2 matching 7 bases. With 5 bases clipped from V and 12 bases from J, the junction kept 16 bases outside the gene matches. The CDR3 has 14 residues.